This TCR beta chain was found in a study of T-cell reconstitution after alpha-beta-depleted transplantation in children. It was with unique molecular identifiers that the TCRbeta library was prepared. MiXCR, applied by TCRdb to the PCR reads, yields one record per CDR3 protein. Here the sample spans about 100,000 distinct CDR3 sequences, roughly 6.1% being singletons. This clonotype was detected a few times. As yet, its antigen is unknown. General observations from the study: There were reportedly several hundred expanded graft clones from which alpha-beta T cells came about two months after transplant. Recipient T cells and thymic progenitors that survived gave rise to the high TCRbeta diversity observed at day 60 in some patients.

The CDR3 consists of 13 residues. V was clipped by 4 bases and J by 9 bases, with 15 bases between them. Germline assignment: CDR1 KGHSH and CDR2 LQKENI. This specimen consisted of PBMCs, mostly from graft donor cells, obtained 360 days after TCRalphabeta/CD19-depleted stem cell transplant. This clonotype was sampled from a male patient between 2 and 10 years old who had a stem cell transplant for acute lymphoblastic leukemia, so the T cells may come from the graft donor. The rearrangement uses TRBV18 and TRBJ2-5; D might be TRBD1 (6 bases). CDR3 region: CASSLDRGPAQYF. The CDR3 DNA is TGTGCCAGCTCACTGGACAGAGGCCCAGCCCAGTACTTC.